This T cell receptor (beta chain) was retrieved from a study of T cell responses to AZD1222 COVID-19 vaccine. Study-wide findings and caveats: Researchers took repertoire samples only after the peak T cell response had come.

Germline CDR1 is SGHTA and CDR2 is FQGTGA. This CDR3 spans 13 amino acids. Trimming took 1 base from V and 6 from J, leaving 9 bases between them. Libraries were prepared by immunoSEQ multiplex PCR; TCRdb keeps only in-frame clonotypes and omits some of them. The sample shows around 180,000 clones, around nine tenths of them seen only once. Turning to this clone: Its antigen is undetermined.

The material was peripheral blood, obtained on day 0 of AZD1222 vaccination. The rearrangement uses TRBV7-3 and TRBJ1-1; the D gene is possibly TRBD1 (6 bases). The clonotype originates from an adult in good health. Here the CDR3 DNA reads TGTGCCAGCAGCTTAAGCCGGACAGCTGAAGCTTTCTTT. It is translated as CASSLSRTAEAFF.